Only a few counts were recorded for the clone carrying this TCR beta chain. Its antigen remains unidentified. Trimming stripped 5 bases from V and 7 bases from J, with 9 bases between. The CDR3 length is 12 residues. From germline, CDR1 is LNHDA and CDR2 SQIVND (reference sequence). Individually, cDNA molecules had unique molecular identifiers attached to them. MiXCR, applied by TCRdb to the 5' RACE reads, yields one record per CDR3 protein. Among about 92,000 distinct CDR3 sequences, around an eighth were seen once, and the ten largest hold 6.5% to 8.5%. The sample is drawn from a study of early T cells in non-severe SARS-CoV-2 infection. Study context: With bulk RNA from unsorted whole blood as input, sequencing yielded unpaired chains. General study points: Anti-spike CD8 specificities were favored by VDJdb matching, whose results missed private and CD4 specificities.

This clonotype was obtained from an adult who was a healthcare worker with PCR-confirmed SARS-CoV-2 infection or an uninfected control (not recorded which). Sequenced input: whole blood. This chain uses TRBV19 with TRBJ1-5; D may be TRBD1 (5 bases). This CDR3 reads CASSRGDQPQHF. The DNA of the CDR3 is TGTGCCAGTAGTCGGGGGGACCAGCCCCAGCATTTT.